This TCR beta chain was identified in a study of OX40 agonist ivuxolimab in advanced cancers. Study details: Patients took ivuxolimab, an agonistic anti-OX40 (CD134) antibody. Therapy given before enrollment (anti-PD-1, anti-PD-L1 or anti-CTLA-4) was allowed, and 40% had some. Study outcomes and limitations: Mean expanded clone counts were higher in CD8+ than CD4+ T cells.

Assay: immunoSEQ multiplex PCR; the TCRdb copy retains only in-frame clones and omits some. The sample holds tens of thousands of clones, approximately 90% seen once. About this clone: Its matching antigen is unknown.

CDR1 SQVTM and CDR2 ANQGSEA come from the germline V gene. The length of the CDR3 is 16 residues. After removal of 6 bases from V and 2 bases from J, the junction contained 15 bases not matched to a gene. This rearrangement joins TRBV29-1 to TRBJ2-7, with 8 bases matching TRBD1. The clonotype comes from an adult with an advanced solid tumor such as melanoma, head and neck, liver or kidney cancer. This specimen was CD4+ or CD8+ T cells sorted from blood, taken in a trial of the OX40 agonist ivuxolimab. This chain's CDR3 is CSVEGLQGARTYEQYF. CDR3 DNA sequence: TGCAGCGTCGAGGGGCTCCAGGGGGCACGAACCTACGAGCAGTACTTC.